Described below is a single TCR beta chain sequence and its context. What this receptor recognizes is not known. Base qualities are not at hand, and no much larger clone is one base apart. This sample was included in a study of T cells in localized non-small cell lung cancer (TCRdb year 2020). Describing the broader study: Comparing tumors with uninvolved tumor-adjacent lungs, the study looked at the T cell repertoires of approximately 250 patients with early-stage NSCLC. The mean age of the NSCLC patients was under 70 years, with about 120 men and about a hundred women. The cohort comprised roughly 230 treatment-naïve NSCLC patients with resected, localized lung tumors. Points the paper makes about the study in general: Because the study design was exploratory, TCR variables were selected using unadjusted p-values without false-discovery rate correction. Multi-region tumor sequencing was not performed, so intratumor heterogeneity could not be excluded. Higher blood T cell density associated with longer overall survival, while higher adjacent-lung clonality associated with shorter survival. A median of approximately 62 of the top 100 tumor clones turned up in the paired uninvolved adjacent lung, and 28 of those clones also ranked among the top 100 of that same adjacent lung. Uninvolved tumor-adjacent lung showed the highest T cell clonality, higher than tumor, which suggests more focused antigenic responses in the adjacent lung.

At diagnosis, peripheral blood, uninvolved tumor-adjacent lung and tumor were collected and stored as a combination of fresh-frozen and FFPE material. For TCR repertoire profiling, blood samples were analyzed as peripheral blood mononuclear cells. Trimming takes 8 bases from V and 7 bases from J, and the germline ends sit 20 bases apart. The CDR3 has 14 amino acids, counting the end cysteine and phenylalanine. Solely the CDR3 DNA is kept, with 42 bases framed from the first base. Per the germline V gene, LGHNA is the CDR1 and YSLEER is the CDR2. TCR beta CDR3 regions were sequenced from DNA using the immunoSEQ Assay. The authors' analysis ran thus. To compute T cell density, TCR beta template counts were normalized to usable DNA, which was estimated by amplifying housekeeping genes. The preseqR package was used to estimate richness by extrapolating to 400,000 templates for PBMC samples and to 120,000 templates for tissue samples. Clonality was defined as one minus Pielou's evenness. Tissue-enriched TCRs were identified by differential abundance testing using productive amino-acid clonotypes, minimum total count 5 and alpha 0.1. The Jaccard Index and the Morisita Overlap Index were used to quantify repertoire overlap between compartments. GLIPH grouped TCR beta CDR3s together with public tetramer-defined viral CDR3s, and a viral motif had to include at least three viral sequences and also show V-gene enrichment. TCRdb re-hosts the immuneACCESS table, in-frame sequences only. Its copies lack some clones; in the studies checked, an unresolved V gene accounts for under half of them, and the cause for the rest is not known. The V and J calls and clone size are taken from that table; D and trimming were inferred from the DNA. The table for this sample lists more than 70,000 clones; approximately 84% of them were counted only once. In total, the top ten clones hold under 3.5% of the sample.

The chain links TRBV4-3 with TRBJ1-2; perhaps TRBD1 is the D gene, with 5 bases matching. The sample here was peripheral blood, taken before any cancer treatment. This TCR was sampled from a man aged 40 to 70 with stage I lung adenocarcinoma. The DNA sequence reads TGCGCCAGCGGAACGACAGCCGCCAATGGTGGCTACACCTTC. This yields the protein CASGTTAANGGYTF.